Here is one T cell receptor (beta chain) with its context. Sequencing was performed with immunoSEQ multiplex PCR; in TCRdb, only in-frame clones are kept and a portion is missing. The sample lists around 100,000 clones, approximately 90% seen once, with more than 7% in the top ten. The source of the sample is a study of control samples from healthy donors and cancer patients. The CDR3 runs 17 residues. CDR1 is LGHDT and CDR2 is YNNKEL in the germline V gene (reference sequence). V shed 0 bases and J 3 bases; nucleotides not matched to a gene: 7. The genes are TRBV3-1 (or the pseudogene TRBV3-2) and TRBJ2-3; 9 nucleotides agree with TRBD2. The sequence came from a man in his thirties or forties in good health. Source material: blood. The CDR3 DNA is TGTGCCAGCAGCCAAGATGAGATAGCGGGAGTGACAGATACGCAGTATTTT. Its protein product is CASSQDEIAGVTDTQYF.